This is a list of T cell receptor beta chains from one sample in a study of chemoradiotherapy in HPV16-positive cancers. The data were produced by immunoSEQ multiplex PCR, yet TCRdb's version contains in-frame clones alone and is incomplete. The sample shows some 5,600 clones, roughly 82% of them seen only once. The sequencing used tumor tissue, collected from a patient who underwent chemoradiotherapy. Source of these receptors: a human donor with HPV-associated anogenital cancer. Both conserved end residues are part of each CDR3. Each record gives: clone size, D gene, V gene, J gene, CDR3 DNA, CDR3 protein. The D gene is left open where the match is weak. Some rows mark clone size as missing; the rest say once, few, many or name a class of expanded clone.

>.|.|TRBV5-5|TRBJ2-7
TGTGCCAGCAGCTTGGCTGCTAGTGAGGCCCACGAGCAGTACTTC
CASSLAASEAHEQYF
>.|TRBD1|TRBV6-4|TRBJ2-1
TGTGCCAGCAGTGAATCGGCCGGGACAGGGGGCCATGAGCAGTTCTTC
CASSESAGTGGHEQFF
>.|.|TRBV18|TRBJ1-5
TGTGCCAGCTCACCAGGTAATCAGCCCCAGCATTTT
CASSPGNQPQHF
>.|.|TRBV6-1|TRBJ1-2
TGTGCCAGCAGGGACGGTGCCTATGGCTACACCTTC
CASRDGAYGYTF
>.|.|TRBV6-6|TRBJ2-1
TGTGCCAGCAGTTACGGGTCGGGGACCTACAATGAGCAGTTCTTC
CASSYGSGTYNEQFF
>.|.|TRBV30|TRBJ2-4
TGTGCCTGGAGGAAGGAACCAGGGATAATAGCCAAAAACATTCAGTACTTC
CAWRKEPGIIAKNIQYF
>.|.|TRBV7-3|TRBJ1-1
TGTGCCAGCAGCCAGACAGTGAACACTGAAGCTTTCTTT
CASSQTVNTEAFF
>.|TRBD2|TRBV7-2|TRBJ2-7
TGTGCCAGCAGCTACGGCGGGGGGGGTTACGAGCAGTACTTC
CASSYGGGGYEQYF
>.|TRBD2|TRBV7-2|TRBJ2-5
TGTGCCAGCAGCTCCCGACTAGCGGGCCCCCAAGAGACCCAGTACTTC
CASSSRLAGPQETQYF
>.|.|TRBV4-3|TRBJ2-1
TGCGCCAGCAGCCAAGATTTTCCGGGTATCCAGTTCTTC
CASSQDFPGIQFF
>once|.|TRBV4-1|TRBJ1-2
TGCGCCAGCAGCCAAGGGGCAGGGCCTAACTATGGCTACACCTTC
CASSQGAGPNYGYTF
>.|.|TRBV28|TRBJ2-3
TGTGCCAGCAGTTCAGGGACTTGGAGCACAGATACGCAGTATTTT
CASSSGTWSTDTQYF
>.|.|TRBV13|TRBJ2-7
TGTGCCAGCAGCGCACGAACAGTCTCCTACGAGCAGTACTTC
CASSARTVSYEQYF
>.|TRBD2|TRBV6-5|TRBJ2-1
TGTGCCAGCAGTTACGAATGGACTAGCGGCCACAATGAGCAGTTCTTC
CASSYEWTSGHNEQFF
>.|TRBD1|TRBV6-4|TRBJ2-7
TGTGCCAGCAGTGAAGGACAGGGGGAAAACGAGCAGTACTTC
CASSEGQGENEQYF
>.|.|TRBV15|TRBJ1-1
TGTGCCACCAGCCCCAAGCGGCGGTGGAACACTGAAGCTTTCTTT
CATSPKRRWNTEAFF
>few|.|TRBV5-5|TRBJ2-1
TGTGCCAGCAGTATGATCTCCGGGGGCGGAGATGAGCAGTTCTTC
CASSMISGGGDEQFF
>.|TRBD1|TRBV9|TRBJ2-6
TGTGCCAGCAGCGTGCGTCCGGGACAGGGCTCTGGGGCCAACGTCCTGACTTTC
CASSVRPGQGSGANVLTF
>.|.|TRBV19|TRBJ1-6
TGTGCCAGTAGGCTACGGAGCTCCTATAATTCACCCCTCCACTTT
CASRLRSSYNSPLHF
>once|.|TRBV7-6|TRBJ1-1
TGTGCCAGCAGCTTAGTTGGCGGGGGAGGGAACACTGAAGCTTTCTTT
CASSLVGGGGNTEAFF
>.|.|TRBV28|TRBJ1-1
TGTGCCAGCAAAATAGACAGCATGAACACTGAAGCTTTCTTT
CASKIDSMNTEAFF
>.|.|TRBV7-9|TRBJ1-2
TGTGCCAGCAGCTTAGCCATGGGTGGCTACACCTTC
CASSLAMGGYTF
>once|.|TRBV6-4|TRBJ1-5
TGTGCCAGCAGTGAATGGGTAGAGAATAGCAATCAGCCCCAGCATTTT
CASSEWVENSNQPQHF
>few|.|TRBV7-9|TRBJ1-1
TGTGCCAGCAGCCCACGGGCACAGATCATGGATGAAGCTTTCTTT
CASSPRAQIMDEAFF
>.|TRBD2|TRBV2|TRBJ2-1
TGTGCCAGCAGAGAAGCCGGGACTAGCCAGTTCTTC
CASREAGTSQFF
>once|.|TRBV7-2|TRBJ2-3
TGTGCCAGCAGCCCGGGCCTAACAACAGATACGCAGTATTTT
CASSPGLTTDTQYF
>.|.|TRBV11-3|TRBJ1-1
TGTGCCAGCAGCTCGGACCTCGACACTGAAGCTTTCTTT
CASSSDLDTEAFF
>.|TRBD1|TRBV6-5|TRBJ2-3
TGTGCCAGCAGAAGTGACAGGGGGACTTCAGATACGCAGTATTTT
CASRSDRGTSDTQYF
>.|.|TRBV10-1|TRBJ2-7
TGCGCCAGAAAGGGGGGCTATATGAACGAGCAGTACTTC
CARKGGYMNEQYF
>once|.|TRBV18|TRBJ2-1
TGTGCCAGCTCACCTGGCTGGGGCGGGGAGCAGTTCTTC
CASSPGWGGEQFF
>.|.|TRBV19|TRBJ2-3
TGTGCCAGTAGTATAGCTGGGGGCGCAGCAGATACGCAGTATTTT
CASSIAGGAADTQYF
>.|.|TRBV15|TRBJ1-5
TGTGCCACCAGCACCCCTAGGGCCAGCAATCAGCCCCAGCATTTT
CATSTPRASNQPQHF
>.|TRBD1|TRBV10-1|TRBJ1-1
TGCGCCAGCAGAATCTTCCGGGACAGGAACACTGAAGCTTTCTTT
CASRIFRDRNTEAFF
>.|TRBD2|TRBV19|TRBJ2-1
TGTGCCAGTAGCTATGGGACTAGCGGGGGGGCGGGTGAGCAGTTCTTC
CASSYGTSGGAGEQFF
>.|.|TRBV4-1|TRBJ1-1
TGCGCCAGCAGCCAAGAGTCTAACGGGGATCGGACTGAAGCTTTCTTT
CASSQESNGDRTEAFF
>.|.|TRBV2|TRBJ1-1
TGTGCCAGCAGGACACCGGGACAGAACACTGAAGCTTTCTTT
CASRTPGQNTEAFF
>.|.|TRBV18|TRBJ2-7
TGTGCCAGCTCACCTGGGCGGGGGCACTCCTACGAGCAGTACTTC
CASSPGRGHSYEQYF
>.|.|TRBV11-3|TRBJ1-2
TGTGCCAGCAGCTTAAGATCAGGGAATGGCTACACCTTC
CASSLRSGNGYTF
>.|.|TRBV7-2|TRBJ2-7
TGTGCCAGCAGCTTGGGGTCTAGATCAGCCTACGAGCAGTACTTC
CASSLGSRSAYEQYF
>few|TRBD1|TRBV5-5|TRBJ1-4
TGTGCCAGCAGCTTGAGCGGGACAGGGGACTTCGCGGAAAAACTGTTTTTT
CASSLSGTGDFAEKLFF
>.|.|TRBV5-5|TRBJ2-7
TGTGCCAGCAGCTTGGGATTGGGGGGCCCCTACGAGCAGTACTTC
CASSLGLGGPYEQYF
>.|TRBD2|TRBV19|TRBJ2-7
TGTGCCAGTACCCCCGGGGGGGGAGCCCCCTACGAGCAGTACTTC
CASTPGGGAPYEQYF
>medium-sized|.|TRBV19|TRBJ2-6
TGTGCCAGTAGTCTGGGTCCTCTCGAGGCCAACGTCCTGACTTTC
CASSLGPLEANVLTF
>.|.|TRBV5-1|TRBJ1-6
TGCGCCAGCAGCTATGACGGAACATATAATTCACCCCTCCACTTT
CASSYDGTYNSPLHF
>.|.|TRBV7-3|TRBJ2-5
TGTGCCAGCAGCTCACAAGAGACCCAGTACTTC
CASSSQETQYF
>.|.|TRBV7-2|TRBJ1-1
TGTGCCAGCAGCTTGGTCAGGATGACTACTGAAGCTTTCTTT
CASSLVRMTTEAFF
>.|.|TRBV12-5|TRBJ2-5
TGTGCTAGTGGCCTGGGTCGGGTTGAGACCCAGTACTTC
CASGLGRVETQYF
>.|.|TRBV7-9|TRBJ1-5
TGTGCCAGCAGTACCTCGGGGAATAGCAATCAGCCCCAGCATTTT
CASSTSGNSNQPQHF
>.|.|TRBV19|TRBJ1-1
TGTGCCAGTAGCCCGACAGGCTTGAACACTGAAGCTTTCTTT
CASSPTGLNTEAFF
>.|.|TRBV5-1|TRBJ2-3
TGCGCCAGCAGCTTGGGCGGAGGCACAGATACGCAGTATTTT
CASSLGGGTDTQYF